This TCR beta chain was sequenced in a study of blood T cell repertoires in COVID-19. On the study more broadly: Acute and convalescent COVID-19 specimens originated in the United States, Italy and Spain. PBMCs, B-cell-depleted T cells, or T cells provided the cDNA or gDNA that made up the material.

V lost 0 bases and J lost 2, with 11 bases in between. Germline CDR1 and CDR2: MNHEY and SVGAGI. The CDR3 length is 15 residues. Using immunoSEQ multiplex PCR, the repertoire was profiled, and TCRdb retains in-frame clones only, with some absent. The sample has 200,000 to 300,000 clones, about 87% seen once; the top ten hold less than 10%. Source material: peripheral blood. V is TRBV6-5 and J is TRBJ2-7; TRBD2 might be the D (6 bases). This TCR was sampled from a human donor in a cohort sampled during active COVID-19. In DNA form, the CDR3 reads TGTGCCAGCAGTTACTCATTGACTAGGCCCTACGAGCAGTACTTC. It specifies CASSYSLTRPYEQYF.